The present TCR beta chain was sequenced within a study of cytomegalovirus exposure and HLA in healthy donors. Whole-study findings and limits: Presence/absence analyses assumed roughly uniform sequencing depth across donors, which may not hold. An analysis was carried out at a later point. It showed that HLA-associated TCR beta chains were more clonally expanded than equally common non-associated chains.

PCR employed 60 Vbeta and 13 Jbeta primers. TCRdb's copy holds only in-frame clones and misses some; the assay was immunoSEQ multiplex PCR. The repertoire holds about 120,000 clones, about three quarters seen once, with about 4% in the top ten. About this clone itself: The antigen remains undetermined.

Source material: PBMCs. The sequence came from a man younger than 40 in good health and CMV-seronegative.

CDR3 coding DNA: TGTGCCAGCAGTTTATTGGGGGGGGCTGGAGGCTACACCTTC. This translates into CASSLLGGAGGYTF. The genes are TRBV28 and TRBJ1-2; the D gene is possibly TRBD1 (6 bases). Trimming cost V 1 base and J 8 bases, with 14 bases left between them. CDR3 length: 14 residues. From germline, CDR1 is MDHEN and CDR2 SYDVKM.